This T cell receptor (beta chain) stems from a study of PD-L1 blockade in urothelial cancer. At the level of the study: Chemotherapy regimens numbering 0 to 3 had been given to patients. Once treatment had started, blood was analyzed at 3 weeks (second dose) and again at 6 weeks. A median approximately 150,000 T cells were found in blood samples.

This CDR3 region has 15 residues. Germline lookup yields CDR1 MDHEN and CDR2 SYDVKM. V was cut by 5 bases and J by 11 bases, with 21 bases left in between. This clone was counted only a few times. This sample's time point: peripheral blood 6 weeks after treatment start. Each individual provided 1 to 8 samples (taken pretreatment and on-treatment). The table came from immunoSEQ multiplex PCR; TCRdb's copy has only in-frame clones and leaves some out. The table has 35,000 to 50,000 clones, 83% seen once. J is TRBJ1-4 and V is TRBV28; D uncertain. This clonotype was obtained from a man aged 60 to 75 with urothelial cancer. The sequencing used PBMCs, collected around atezolizumab (anti-PD-L1) treatment. CDR3 in amino acids: CASSPPLGSGGKLFF. CDR3 nucleotide sequence: TGTGCCAGCAGTCCACCCTTGGGCAGCGGCGGCAAACTGTTTTTT.